A selection of T cell receptor beta chains follows, all from one sample in a study of blood T cell repertoires in COVID-19. Produced via immunoSEQ multiplex PCR; TCRdb's table is partial and in-frame only. Altogether more than 200,000 clones are present, 80% to 90% being singletons, with the ten largest covering about 2.2%. Sequencing was performed on peripheral blood. Receptors were obtained from a woman aged 45-60 years with acute or convalescent COVID-19. Each CDR3 is given with its conserved first and last residue. D genes are given only for firm matches. Clone size, where shown, is once, few, many, or a class for clones that have expanded.

D gene,V gene,clone size,J gene,CDR3 DNA,CDR3 protein
.,TRBV11-2,.,TRBJ2-7,TGTGCCAGCAGCCCGAGCCTCGGGAGCTCCTACGAGCAGTACTTC,CASSPSLGSSYEQYF
TRBD2,TRBV5-1,.,TRBJ2-3,TGCGCCAGCAGCCCCGGGGGGGACCCAGATACGCAGTATTTT,CASSPGGDPDTQYF
.,TRBV2,.,TRBJ1-5,TGTGCCAGCAGCACAGGCGCATGGAATCAGCCCCAGCATTTT,CASSTGAWNQPQHF
.,TRBV9,.,TRBJ2-2,TGTGCCAGCAGCCCGTCCGGGGAGCTGTTTTTT,CASSPSGELFF
TRBD1,TRBV5-6,.,TRBJ2-2,TGTGCCAGCAGCCTCACACAGGGGGGTCGCACCGGGGAGCTGTTTTTT,CASSLTQGGRTGELFF
.,TRBV3-1/TRBV3-2,.,TRBJ1-2,TGTGCCAGCAGCCAAGATATAACAGCCTTACCCAAAAGTGAATATGGCTACACCTTC,CASSQDITALPKSEYGYTF
TRBD2,TRBV20-1,.,TRBJ2-3,TGCAGTGCTAGTGGGCTAGCGGGAGGGCCCTCATATACGCAGTATTTT,CSASGLAGGPSYTQYF
TRBD1,TRBV2,.,TRBJ2-3,TGTGCCAGTCTACTGCCCCGGGGGACAGGGGGAACAGATACGCAGTATTTT,CASLLPRGTGGTDTQYF
.,TRBV18,.,TRBJ2-6,TGTGCCAGCTCACCACCGGCCTCTGGGGCCAACGTCCTGACTTTC,CASSPPASGANVLTF
.,TRBV12-3/TRBV12-4,.,TRBJ2-1,TGTGCCAGCACCACAACAAGTAAGCAGTTCTTC,CASTTTSKQFF
.,TRBV10-3,.,TRBJ1-2,TGTGCCATCAGTGAAGGGGGGGGCTATGGCTACACCTTC,CAISEGGGYGYTF
TRBD2,TRBV5-1,.,TRBJ2-7,TGCGCCAGCAGCACCGTCGGAGGCGGGAGTTACGAGCAGTACTTC,CASSTVGGGSYEQYF
TRBD2,TRBV11-3,once,TRBJ2-2,TGTGCCAGCAGAACCCCGGGACTAGCACCCACCGGGGAGCTGTTTTTT,CASRTPGLAPTGELFF
.,TRBV5-5,.,TRBJ1-2,TGTGCCAGCAGTTTGGTTGGGCAGGTGGATGGCTACACCTTC,CASSLVGQVDGYTF
.,TRBV3-1/TRBV3-2,.,TRBJ2-1,TGTGCCAGCAGCCCGGGGGATGAGCAGTTCTTC,CASSPGDEQFF
.,TRBV11-3,.,TRBJ1-3,TGTGCCAGCAGCACCTACAGTACCGAGAACTCTGGAAACACCATATATTTT,CASSTYSTENSGNTIYF
.,TRBV30,.,TRBJ2-5,TGTGCCTGGGGGCTAGCGATTCGGGAGACCCAGTACTTC,CAWGLAIRETQYF
TRBD1,TRBV29-1,.,TRBJ2-3,TGCAGCGTTGAAGACAGGGGGACCACAGATACGCAGTATTTT,CSVEDRGTTDTQYF
.,TRBV3-1/TRBV3-2,few,TRBJ1-5,TGTGCCAGCAGCCAAGATCATAGCAATCAGCCCCAGCATTTT,CASSQDHSNQPQHF
.,TRBV5-8,once,TRBJ2-7,TGTGCCAGCACGGGGACACCCTCCTACGAGCAGTACTTC,CASTGTPSYEQYF
.,TRBV7-9,.,TRBJ2-1,TGTGCCAGCAGCCGATTGGAGAATGAGCAGTTCTTC,CASSRLENEQFF
TRBD2,TRBV7-6,many,TRBJ2-3,TGTGCCAGCAGCCAAAGAGCGGGGTCTAGCACAGATACGCAGTATTTT,CASSQRAGSSTDTQYF
TRBD2,TRBV10-2,once,TRBJ2-3,TGCGCCGGACGTACAACGGACAGACTCCTACTAGCGGGACCCACAGATACGCAGTATTTT,CAGRTTDRLLLAGPTDTQYF
.,TRBV6-2/TRBV6-3,few,TRBJ1-3,TGTGCCAGCAGCCGGGGGCCTAGAGGAAACACCATATATTTT,CASSRGPRGNTIYF
.,TRBV4-2,.,TRBJ1-3,TGTGCCAGCAGCCTCTCAAGACACATCTCTGGAAACACCATATATTTT,CASSLSRHISGNTIYF
.,TRBV7-9,.,TRBJ1-2,TGTGCCAGCAGCTTAGACAGGGCTGCTGGCTACACCTTC,CASSLDRAAGYTF
.,TRBV18,.,TRBJ1-6,TGTGCCAGCTCAGAAGGACAGTGGGATTCACCCCTCCACTTT,CASSEGQWDSPLHF
TRBD2,TRBV24-1,.,TRBJ2-3,TGTGCCACCAGTGCTCGGCTAGCGGGGCGATTTTCTAGCACAGATACGCAGTATTTT,CATSARLAGRFSSTDTQYF
.,TRBV5-3,.,TRBJ1-2,TGTGCCAGAAGCTTGGCCGGGGGGGATGGCTACACCTTC,CARSLAGGDGYTF
.,TRBV24-1,.,TRBJ2-5,TGTGCCACCAGTGGTACCCGCCAGGGTGGGGAGACCCAGTACTTC,CATSGTRQGGETQYF
TRBD2,TRBV20-1,few,TRBJ2-2,TGCAGTGCTAGACCGGGGGGGCTGTTTTTT,CSARPGGLFF